One and the same sample provided the 13 T cell receptor beta chains below, sequenced in a study of T cell repertoires in cytomegalovirus infection. TCRdb used MiXCR to reprocess the reads, holding one entry per CDR3 protein. The sample includes 270,000 or so distinct CDR3 sequences, about 17% of them seen just once. The sample taken for sequencing was CD8+ T cells from PBMCs. The receptors shown here come from a human donor in good health (CMV status not recorded). Some clones in this sample may be carry-over from other donors' samples.

This clonotype was seen at least ten times. The CDR3 loop reads CASSYGGQDPFF. The CDR3 DNA reads as TGTGCCAGCAGCTACGGCGGACAGGACCCGTTCTTC. The chain links TRBV7-9 to TRBJ2-1, with TRBD1 matching 7 bases. The germline V gene has CDR1 SEHNR and CDR2 FQNEAQ (reference sequence). There are 12 residues in the CDR3. After removal of 4 bases from V and 15 bases from J, the junction contained 9 bases not matched to a gene.

J is TRBJ2-5 and V is TRBV7-9; TRBD2 agrees at 10 bases. J was trimmed by 4 bases and V by 5 bases; bases with no gene match: 16. Germline lookup yields CDR1 SEHNR and CDR2 FQNEAQ (reference sequence). The CDR3 runs to 18 residues. CDR3 in amino acids: CASSHSAAAGGWRETQYF. The CDR3 DNA reads TGTGCCAGCAGCCACTCCGCCGCAGCGGGGGGGTGGAGAGAGACCCAGTACTTC.

This clonotype was observed many times. The rearrangement links TRBV7-8 to TRBJ2-5; D tentatively fits TRBD1 or TRBD2 (5 bases each). This CDR3 is 15 amino acids long. Trimming left V 1 base short and J 3 bases short, with 12 bases between. Germline values: CDR1 SGHVS, CDR2 FQNEAQ. In DNA form, the CDR3 reads TGTGCCAGCAGCTTAGGTGGGGGATTTGAAGAGACCCAGTACTTC. Translation gives CASSLGGGFEETQYF.

This clonotype was counted at least ten times. V and J are TRBV12-3 or TRBV12-4 and TRBJ2-3; 9 nucleotides match TRBD1. CDR3 size: 16 residues. V shed 3 bases, J shed 2 bases, and the junction held 6 bases outside the gene matches. The CDR3 loop reads CASSFWTGAFTDTQYF. CDR3 DNA sequence: TGTGCCAGCAGTTTTTGGACAGGGGCTTTCACAGATACGCAGTATTTT.

This clonotype appeared many times. One junction end disagrees with the germline gene, perhaps due to a read error. This sequence joins TRBV11-3 and TRBJ2-5, with D uncertain. This CDR3 has 15 residues. Germline V gene sequence: CDR1 SGHNT, CDR2 YENEEA. CDR3 DNA: TGTGCCAGCAGCCTAGACCTAGATCAAAAAGGACCCCAGTACTTC. It codes for CASSLDLDQKGPQYF.

This clonotype was observed at least ten times. The chain links TRBV6-2 or TRBV6-3 to TRBJ1-2, with TRBD1 matching over 9 bases. CDR1 MNHEY and CDR2 SVGEGT come from the germline V gene. The J segment lost 8 bases and the V segment lost 7 bases, leaving 11 bases of the junction unmatched. The CDR3 has 14 residues. CDR3 in DNA: TGTGCCAGCACACCAGGGACAGGGTCGAACGGCTACACCTTC. Its translation is CASTPGTGSNGYTF.

This clonotype was counted a few times. This rearrangement joins TRBV29-1 to TRBJ2-7, with D perhaps TRBD1 (6 bases). Deletions cut 6 bases from V and 5 bases from J, with 11 bases between. The germline gives CDR1 SQVTM, CDR2 ANQGSEA. This CDR3 has 11 residues. The CDR3 region has the DNA TGCAGCGTGAGCAGGGGTGACGAGCAGTACTTC. Its translation: CSVSRGDEQYF.

The chain uses TRBV20-1 and TRBJ1-4; D remains unclear. The germline gives CDR1 DFQATT, CDR2 SNEGSKA (reference sequence). The CDR3 extends over 14 amino acids. Trimming removed 0 bases at V and 4 bases at J, with 9 bases between. The CDR3 sequence: CSARDHRDNEKLFF. The CDR3 region has the DNA TGCAGTGCTAGAGATCACCGAGATAATGAAAAACTGTTTTTT.

This sequence joins TRBV20-1 and TRBJ2-5; a possible D gene is TRBD1 (5 bases). Trimming stripped 0 bases from V and 5 bases from J, with 13 bases between. The V gene's germline CDR1 is DFQATT and CDR2 SNEGSKA (reference sequence). CDR3 length equals 14 residues. The CDR3 sequence is CSARDQGVSETQYF. CDR3 DNA sequence: TGCAGTGCTAGAGATCAAGGGGTTTCCGAGACCCAGTACTTC.

The table lists this clonotype with many counts. The genes are TRBV6-1 and TRBJ1-6; D ambiguous. CDR1 MNHNS and CDR2 SASEGT come from the germline V gene. V was trimmed by 2 bases and J by 5 bases, leaving 7 bases between them. There are 14 residues in the CDR3. CDR3 protein: CASSEMSDNSPLHF. The CDR3 bases are TGTGCCAGCAGTGAAATGTCAGATAATTCACCCCTCCACTTT.

This chain uses TRBV6-5 with TRBJ2-1, with D tentatively TRBD1 (5 bases). The CDR3 loop spans 16 amino acids. V was clipped by 0 bases and J by 8 bases, with 17 bases between them. Germline V gene lookup returns CDR1 MNHEY and CDR2 SVGAGI. DNA for the CDR3: TGTGCCAGCAGTTACTCAATGCAGGGTGGCAACGATGAGCAGTTCTTC. It encodes CASSYSMQGGNDEQFF.

This clonotype was counted many times. The chain combines TRBV5-4 with TRBJ2-6; D gene unclear. CDR3 length: 17 residues. V dropped 0 bases and J dropped 0 bases, with 10 bases sitting between them. Germline CDR1 is SGHNT and CDR2 is YYREEE (reference sequence). CDR3 sequence (DNA): TGTGCCAGCAGCTTGGAGACTTCCGGCTCTGGGGCCAACGTCCTGACTTTC. It is translated as CASSLETSGSGANVLTF.

This sequence joins TRBV4-3 and TRBJ2-1; no reliable D call. The CDR3 runs to 13 residues. Germline values: CDR1 LGHNA, CDR2 YSLEER. V was cut by 4 bases and J by 5 bases, with 9 bases left in between. The CDR3 nucleotides are TGCGCCAGCAGCCCAGCGTGGGACAATGAGCAGTTCTTC. Its protein product is CASSPAWDNEQFF.